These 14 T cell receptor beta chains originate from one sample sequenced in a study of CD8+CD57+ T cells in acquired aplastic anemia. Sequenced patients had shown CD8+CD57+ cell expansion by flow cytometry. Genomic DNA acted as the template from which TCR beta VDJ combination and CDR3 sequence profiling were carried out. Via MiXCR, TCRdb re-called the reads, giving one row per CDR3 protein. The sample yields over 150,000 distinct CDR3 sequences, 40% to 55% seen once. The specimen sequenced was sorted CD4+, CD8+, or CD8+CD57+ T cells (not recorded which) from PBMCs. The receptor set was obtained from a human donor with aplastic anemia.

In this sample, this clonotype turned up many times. The CDR3, as DNA: TGTGCCAGCAGTTCACATCGGGGAGGGGTTTTCGCGAACACCGGGGAGCTGTTTTTT. Protein: CASSSHRGGVFANTGELFF. V usage is TRBV7-1 and J usage is TRBJ2-2; 7 bases match TRBD2. TRBV7-1 is known as an ORF, though its function is uncertain. The CDR3 totals 19 residues. V was pared by 6 bases and J by 0 bases, with 16 bases of the junction left unmatched.

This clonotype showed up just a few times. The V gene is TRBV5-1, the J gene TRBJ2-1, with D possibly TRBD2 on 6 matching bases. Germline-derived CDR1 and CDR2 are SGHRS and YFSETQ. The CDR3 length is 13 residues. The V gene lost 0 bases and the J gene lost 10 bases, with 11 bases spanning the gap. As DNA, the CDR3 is TGCGCCAGCAGCTTGGGCCAGGGAGGAGAGCAGTTCTTC. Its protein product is CASSLGQGGEQFF.

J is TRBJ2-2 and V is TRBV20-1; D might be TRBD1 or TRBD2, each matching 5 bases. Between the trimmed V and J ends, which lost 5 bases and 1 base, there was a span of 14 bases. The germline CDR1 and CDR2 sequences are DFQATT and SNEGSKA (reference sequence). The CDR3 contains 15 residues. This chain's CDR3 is CSAGDGERNTGELFF. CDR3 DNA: TGCAGTGCTGGGGACGGGGAGAGGAACACCGGGGAGCTGTTTTTT.

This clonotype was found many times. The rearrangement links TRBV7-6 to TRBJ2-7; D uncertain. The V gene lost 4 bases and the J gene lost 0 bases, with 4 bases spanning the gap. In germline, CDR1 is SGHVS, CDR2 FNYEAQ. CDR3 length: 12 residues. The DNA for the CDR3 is TGTGCCAGCAGCTCGAGCTCCTACGAGCAGTACTTC. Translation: CASSSSSYEQYF.

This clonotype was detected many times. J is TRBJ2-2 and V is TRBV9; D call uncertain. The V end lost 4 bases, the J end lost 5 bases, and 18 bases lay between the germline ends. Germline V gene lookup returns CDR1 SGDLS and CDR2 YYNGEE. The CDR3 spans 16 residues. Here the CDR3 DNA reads TGTGCCAGCAGCCCCCGAACGAGTACCTGGACCGGGGAGCTGTTTTTT. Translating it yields CASSPRTSTWTGELFF.

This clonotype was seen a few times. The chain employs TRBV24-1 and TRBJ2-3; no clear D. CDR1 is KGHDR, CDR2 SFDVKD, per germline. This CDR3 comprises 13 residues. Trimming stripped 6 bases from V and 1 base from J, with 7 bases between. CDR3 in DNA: TGTGCCACCAGTAGTGCGGGCACAGATACGCAGTATTTT. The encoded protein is CATSSAGTDTQYF.

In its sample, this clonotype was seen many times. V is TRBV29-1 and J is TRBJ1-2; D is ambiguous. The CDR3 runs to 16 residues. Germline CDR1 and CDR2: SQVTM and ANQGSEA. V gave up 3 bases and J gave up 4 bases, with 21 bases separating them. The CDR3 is CSVEDVRVWVFYGYTF. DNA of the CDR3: TGCAGCGTTGAGGACGTCAGAGTTTGGGTCTTCTATGGCTACACCTTC.

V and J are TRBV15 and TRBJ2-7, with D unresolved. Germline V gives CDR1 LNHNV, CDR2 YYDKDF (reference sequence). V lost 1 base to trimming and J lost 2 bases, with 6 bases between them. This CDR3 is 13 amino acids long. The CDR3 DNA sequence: TGTGCCACCAGCAGAGCAAGGACCTACGAGCAGTACTTC. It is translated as CATSRARTYEQYF.

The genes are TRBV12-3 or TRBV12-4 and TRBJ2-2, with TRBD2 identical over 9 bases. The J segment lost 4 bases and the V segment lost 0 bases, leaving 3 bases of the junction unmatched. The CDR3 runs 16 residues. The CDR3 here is CASSLARGGGTGELFF. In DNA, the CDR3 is TGTGCCAGCAGTTTAGCGCGCGGGGGGGGCACCGGGGAGCTGTTTTTT.

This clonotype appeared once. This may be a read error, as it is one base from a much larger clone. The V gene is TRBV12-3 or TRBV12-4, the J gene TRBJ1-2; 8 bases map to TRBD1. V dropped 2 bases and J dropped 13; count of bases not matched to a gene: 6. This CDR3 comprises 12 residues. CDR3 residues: CASSLRGQGVTF. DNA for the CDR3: TGTGCCAGCAGTTTAAGAGGACAGGGTGTCACCTTC.

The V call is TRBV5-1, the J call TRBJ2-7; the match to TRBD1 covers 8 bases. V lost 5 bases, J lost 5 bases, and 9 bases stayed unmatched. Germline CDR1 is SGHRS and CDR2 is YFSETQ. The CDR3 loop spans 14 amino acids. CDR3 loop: CASRDTGQAHEQYF. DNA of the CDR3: TGCGCCAGCAGAGACACGGGACAGGCCCACGAGCAGTACTTC.

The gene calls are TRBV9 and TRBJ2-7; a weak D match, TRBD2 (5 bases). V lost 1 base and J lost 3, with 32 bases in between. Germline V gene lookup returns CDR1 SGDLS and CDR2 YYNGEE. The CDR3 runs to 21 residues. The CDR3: CASSVFRDIRRIVPLIYEQYF. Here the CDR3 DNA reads TGTGCCAGCAGCGTATTTCGTGACATTCGGAGGATAGTCCCCCTGATCTACGAGCAGTACTTC.

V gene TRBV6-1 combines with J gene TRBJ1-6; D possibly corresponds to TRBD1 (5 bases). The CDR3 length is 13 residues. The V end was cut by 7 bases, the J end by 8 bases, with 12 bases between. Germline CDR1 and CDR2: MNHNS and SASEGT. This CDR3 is CASKAGSDSPLHF. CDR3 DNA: TGTGCCAGCAAGGCAGGGTCGGATTCACCCCTCCACTTT.

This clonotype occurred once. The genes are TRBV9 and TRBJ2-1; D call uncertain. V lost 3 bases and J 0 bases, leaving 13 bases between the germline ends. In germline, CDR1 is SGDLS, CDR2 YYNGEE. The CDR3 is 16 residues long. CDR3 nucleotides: TGTGCCAGCAGCGGATCGCGGAGTAGCTCCTACAATGAGCAGTTCTTC. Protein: CASSGSRSSSYNEQFF.